This TCR beta chain was documented in a study of chemoradiotherapy in HPV16-positive cancers. The germline CDR1 and CDR2 sequences are SGDLS and YYNGEE. This CDR3 is 13 amino acids long. The protocol was immunoSEQ multiplex PCR, while the TCRdb copy is restricted to in-frame clones and leaves out a portion. Of about 1,900 clones in the sample, approximately 81% were seen once. Turning to this clone: No antigen is known for it. At one boundary the junction diverges from the germline segment, which might be a read error.

Study conclusions and caveats: Only a couple of HPV16-positive patients supplied the functional HPV-specificity definition.

This chain uses TRBV9 with TRBJ2-3; TRBD2 might be the D (5 bases). The sequence was obtained from a human donor with HPV-associated anogenital cancer. The sample in question was tumor tissue, obtained from a patient who underwent chemoradiotherapy. The chain's CDR3 is CAGSRERTDTQYF. CDR3 DNA sequence: TGTGCCGGCAGTAGGGAGCGCACAGATACGCAGTATTTT.